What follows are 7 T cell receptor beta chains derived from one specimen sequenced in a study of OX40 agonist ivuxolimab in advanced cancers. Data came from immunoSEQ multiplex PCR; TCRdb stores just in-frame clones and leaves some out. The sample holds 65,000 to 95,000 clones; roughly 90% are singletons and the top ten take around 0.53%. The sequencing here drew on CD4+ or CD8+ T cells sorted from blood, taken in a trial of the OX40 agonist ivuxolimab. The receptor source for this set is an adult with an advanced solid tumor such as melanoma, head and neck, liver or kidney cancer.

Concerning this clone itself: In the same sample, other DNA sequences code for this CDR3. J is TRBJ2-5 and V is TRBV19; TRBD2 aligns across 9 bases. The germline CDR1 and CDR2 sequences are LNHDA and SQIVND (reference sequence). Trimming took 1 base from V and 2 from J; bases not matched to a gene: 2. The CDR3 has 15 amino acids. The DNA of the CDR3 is TGTGCCAGTAGTATAGCTAGCGGGAATCAAGAGACCCAGTACTTC. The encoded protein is CASSIASGNQETQYF.

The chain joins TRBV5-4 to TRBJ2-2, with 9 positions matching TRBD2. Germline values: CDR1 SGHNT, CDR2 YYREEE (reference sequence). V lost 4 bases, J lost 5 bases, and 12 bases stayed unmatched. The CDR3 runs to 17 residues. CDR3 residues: CASSPGGRASWTGELFF. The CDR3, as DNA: TGTGCCAGCAGCCCCGGCGGGAGGGCCTCTTGGACCGGGGAGCTGTTTTTT.

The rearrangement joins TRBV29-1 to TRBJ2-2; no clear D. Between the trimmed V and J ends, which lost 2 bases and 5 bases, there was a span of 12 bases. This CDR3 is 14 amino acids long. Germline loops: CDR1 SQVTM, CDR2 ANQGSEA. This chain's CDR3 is CSVEKSGSTGELFF. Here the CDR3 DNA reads TGCAGCGTTGAAAAGAGTGGGTCAACCGGGGAGCTGTTTTTT.

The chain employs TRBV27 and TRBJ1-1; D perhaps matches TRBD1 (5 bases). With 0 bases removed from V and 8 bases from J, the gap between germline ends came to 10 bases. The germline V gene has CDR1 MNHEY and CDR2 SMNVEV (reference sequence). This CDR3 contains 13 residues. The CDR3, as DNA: TGTGCCAGCAGTTTATCATTATCAGGGGAAGCTTTCTTT. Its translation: CASSLSLSGEAFF.

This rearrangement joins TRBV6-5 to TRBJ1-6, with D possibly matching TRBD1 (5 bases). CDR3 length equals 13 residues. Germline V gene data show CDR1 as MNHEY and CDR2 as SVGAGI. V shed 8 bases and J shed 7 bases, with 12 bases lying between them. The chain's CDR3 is CASVKGRNSPLHF. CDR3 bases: TGTGCCAGCGTAAAGGGGAGGAATTCACCCCTCCACTTT.

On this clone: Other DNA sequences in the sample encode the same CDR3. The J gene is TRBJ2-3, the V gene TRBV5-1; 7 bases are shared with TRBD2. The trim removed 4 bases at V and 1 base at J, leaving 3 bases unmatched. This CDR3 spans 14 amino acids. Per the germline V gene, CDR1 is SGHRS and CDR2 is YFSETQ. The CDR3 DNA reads TGCGCCAGCAGCAGAGCGGGGCGCACAGATACGCAGTATTTT. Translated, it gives CASSRAGRTDTQYF. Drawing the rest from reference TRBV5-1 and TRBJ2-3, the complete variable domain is KAGVTQTPRYLIKTRGQQVTLSCSPISGHRSVSWYQQTPGQGLQFLFEYFSETQRNKGNFPGRFSGRQFSNSRSEMNVSTLELGDSALYLCASSRAGRTDTQYFGPGTRLTVL.

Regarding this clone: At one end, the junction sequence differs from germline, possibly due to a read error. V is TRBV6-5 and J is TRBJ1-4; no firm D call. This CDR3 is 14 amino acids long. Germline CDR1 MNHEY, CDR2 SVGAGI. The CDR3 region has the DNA TGTGCCAGCACTGCATCTCGGTGGGGAAAAGACCCCCTTTTT. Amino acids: CASTASRWGKDPLF.